Below are 6 T cell receptor beta chains sequenced from a single sample in a study of shared clonotypes between healthy human individuals. Sequencing used immunoSEQ multiplex PCR; TCRdb keeps in-frame clones, though not all of them. The sample has around 550,000 clones, 85% to 95% seen once. Terminally differentiated effector memory CD45RA+ cells were excluded by CCR7 positive selection of CD45RO-negative cells. Sequencing was performed on naive CD8+ T cells sorted from blood. These TCRs come from a woman under 40 in good health.

V gene TRBV15 combines with J gene TRBJ2-1; 11 positions agree with TRBD2. Trimming removed 3 bases from V and 4 bases from J; junction bases left unmatched: 5. CDR1 and CDR2 from the germline V gene are LNHNV and YYDKDF (reference sequence). This CDR3 region has 16 residues. CDR3 sequence reads: CATSSTLAGEYNEQFF. CDR3 DNA: TGTGCCACCAGCAGTACACTAGCGGGAGAATACAATGAGCAGTTCTTC.

V usage is TRBV5-1 and J usage is TRBJ2-7, with D possibly being TRBD2 (6 bases). This CDR3 has 15 amino acids. Between the trimmed V and J ends, which lost 2 bases and 1 base, there was a span of 13 bases. Germline assignment: CDR1 SGHRS and CDR2 YFSETQ. DNA of the CDR3: TGCGCCAGCAGCTTATCGTATGGAGGGTCCTACGAGCAGTACTTC. Translating gives CASSLSYGGSYEQYF.

This chain connects TRBV19 to TRBJ2-7; D perhaps matches TRBD2 (6 bases). CDR1 LNHDA and CDR2 SQIVND come from the germline V gene (reference sequence). The CDR3 consists of 13 residues. Trimming cost V 5 bases and J 3 bases, with 11 bases left between them. The CDR3 DNA reads TGTGCCAGTAGTGCGGGACCATTCTACGAGCAGTACTTC. It is translated as CASSAGPFYEQYF.

The J gene is TRBJ2-2, the V gene TRBV5-1, with 9 positions matching TRBD2. The CDR3 runs 15 residues. V dropped 5 bases and J dropped 8; count of bases not matched to a gene: 10. Per germline, CDR1 SGHRS and CDR2 YFSETQ. The CDR3 region has the DNA TGCGCCAGCAGTCTATCCCCTCTAGCGGGAGGGGAGCTGTTTTTT. Translating gives CASSLSPLAGGELFF.

V and J are TRBV11-2 and TRBJ2-3; 11 bases align to TRBD2. Germline V gene data show CDR1 as SGHAT and CDR2 as FQNNGV. V gave up 3 bases and J gave up 5 bases; unmatched junction bases: 7. There are 16 residues in the CDR3. CDR3 loop: CASSFLAGGPGDTQYF. DNA of the CDR3: TGTGCCAGCAGCTTCTTAGCGGGAGGGCCTGGAGATACGCAGTATTTT.

The rearrangement uses TRBV7-9 and TRBJ2-2; no clear D. Germline V gene sequence: CDR1 SEHNR, CDR2 FQNEAQ (reference sequence). The CDR3 extends over 14 amino acids. Trimming stripped 4 bases from V and 6 bases from J, with 12 bases between. Here the CDR3 DNA reads TGTGCCAGCAGCTCCCTCGACGGTTCCGGGGAGCTGTTTTTT. It translates to CASSSLDGSGELFF. Full variable domain (outside the CDR3, taken from reference TRBV7-9 and TRBJ2-2): DTGVSQNPRHKITKRGQNVTFRCDPISEHNRLYWYRQTLGQGPEFLTYFQNEAQLEKSRLLSDRFSAERPKGSFSTLEIQRTEQGDSAMYLCASSSLDGSGELFFGEGSRLTVL.